Sequencing of this T cell receptor beta chain was carried out in a study of T cell responses to AZD1222 COVID-19 vaccine. Study-wide results and limits: Seropositive at baseline were only a handful of AZD1222 recipients. Regions left unmutated in variants are reportedly the target of nearly half of spike-specific TCRs. In a largely white British group with more females than males, clonal diversity was possibly underestimated.

Second-dose groups at about 4 or about 12 weeks were pooled. The data were produced by immunoSEQ multiplex PCR, yet TCRdb's version contains in-frame clones alone and is incomplete. The sample yields about 130,000 clones, 91% seen once. Concerning this clone itself: Its antigen is not identified.

The CDR3 contains 15 residues. The V end was cut by 4 bases, the J end by 2 bases, with 12 bases between. The V gene's germline CDR1 is SGHRS and CDR2 YFSETQ. The sample here was peripheral blood, taken 28 days after the second AZD1222 dose. The sequence was obtained from an adult who received the AZD1222 COVID-19 vaccine. V gene TRBV5-1 combines with J gene TRBJ1-4; D not resolved. Here the CDR3 DNA reads TGCGCCAGCAGCGAAGTGGATCCGACTAATGAAAAACTGTTTTTT. It encodes CASSEVDPTNEKLFF.